This T cell receptor beta chain stems from a study of human T cells and chemical hapten exposure. V was clipped by 4 bases and J by 1 base; unmatched bases: 12. CDR1 and CDR2 from the germline V gene are GTSNPN and SVGIG (reference sequence). CDR3 length: 16 amino acids. TCRdb recomputed calls from the RACE reads with MiXCR, one row per CDR3 protein. The sample gives 74,000 or so distinct CDR3 sequences, 10% to 15% of which show up once; roughly 3.6% is in the top ten. The time point here: patch test 1, 2 weeks after DPC sensitization. Documented treatment: therapeutic diphenylcyclopropenone sensitization with weekly scalp DPC. Donation of samples came from alopecia patients who were 18 to 70 years old and suitable for DPC.

The sample was whole blood, taken in connection with sensitization to the hapten diphenylcyclopropenone (DPC). This receptor was taken from an older woman with alopecia areata. Some clones in this sample may be carry-over from other donors' samples. The chain carries TRBV30 and TRBJ1-1, with 7 bases that match TRBD1. CDR3 coding DNA: TGTGCCTGGACCTTATCTTGGACAGGCCGGAACACTGAAGCTTTCTTT. It translates to CAWTLSWTGRNTEAFF. The full variable domain, completed using reference TRBV30 and TRBJ1-1, is SQTIHQWPATLVQPVGSPLSLECTVEGTSNPNLYWYRQAAGRGLQLLFYSVGIGQISSEVPQNLSASRPQDRQFILSSKKLLLSDSGFYLCAWTLSWTGRNTEAFFGQGTRLTVV.